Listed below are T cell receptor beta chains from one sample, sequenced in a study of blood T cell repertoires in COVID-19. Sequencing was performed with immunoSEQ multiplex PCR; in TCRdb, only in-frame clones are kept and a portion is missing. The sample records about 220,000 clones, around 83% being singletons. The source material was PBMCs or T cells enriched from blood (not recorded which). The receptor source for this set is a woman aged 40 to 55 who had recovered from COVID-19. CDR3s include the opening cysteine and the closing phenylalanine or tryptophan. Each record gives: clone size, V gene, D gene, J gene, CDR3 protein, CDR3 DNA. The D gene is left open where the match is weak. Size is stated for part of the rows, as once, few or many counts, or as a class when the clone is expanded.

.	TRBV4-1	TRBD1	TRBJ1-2	CASSQVQGANYGYTF	TGCGCCAGCAGCCAAGTGCAGGGGGCGAACTATGGCTACACCTTC
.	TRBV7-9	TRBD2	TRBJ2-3	CASSLGVAGDTDTQYF	TGTGCCAGCAGCTTAGGAGTAGCGGGAGACACAGATACGCAGTATTTT
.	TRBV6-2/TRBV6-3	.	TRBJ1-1	CASSDPAGRAFF	TGTGCCAGCAGTGATCCGGCGGGTCGAGCTTTCTTT
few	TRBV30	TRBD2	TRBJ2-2	CAWSVSLREAGELFF	TGTGCCTGGAGTGTATCATTGCGGGAGGCCGGGGAGCTGTTTTTT
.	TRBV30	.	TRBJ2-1	CAWSPSSLNEQFF	TGTGCCTGGTCCCCTAGCTCCCTCAATGAGCAGTTCTTC
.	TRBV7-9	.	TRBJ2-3	CASSLTSPADTQYF	TGTGCCAGCAGCCTCACGAGCCCGGCAGATACGCAGTATTTT
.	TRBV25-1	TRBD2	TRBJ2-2	CASSGQLAGGPNRGELFF	TGTGCCAGCAGTGGCCAACTAGCGGGAGGGCCGAACCGCGGGGAGCTGTTTTTT
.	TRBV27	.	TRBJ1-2	CASSLSGGANGYTF	TGTGCCAGCAGTTTATCTGGGGGGGCGAATGGCTACACCTTC
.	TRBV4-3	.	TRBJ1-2	CASSQDSRVLGGYTF	TGCGCCAGCAGCCAAGATTCCAGGGTCCTCGGCGGCTACACCTTC
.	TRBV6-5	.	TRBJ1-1	CATQRGGGTEAFF	TGTGCTACCCAAAGGGGAGGAGGTACTGAAGCTTTCTTT
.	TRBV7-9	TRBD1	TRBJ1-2	CASSLPGGGYGYTF	TGTGCCAGCAGCTTACCAGGGGGAGGATATGGCTACACCTTC
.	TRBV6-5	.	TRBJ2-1	CASSYGGNEQFF	TGTGCCAGCAGTTACGGGGGGAATGAGCAGTTCTTC
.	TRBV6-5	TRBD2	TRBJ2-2	CATTQRERAGELFF	TGTGCCACTACACAGCGGGAGAGAGCCGGGGAGCTGTTTTTT
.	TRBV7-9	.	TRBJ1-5	CASSLQEGQPQHF	TGTGCCAGCAGCTTACAGGAGGGTCAGCCCCAGCATTTT
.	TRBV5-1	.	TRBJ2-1	CASSLELPNEQFF	TGCGCCAGCAGCTTGGAACTACCCAATGAGCAGTTCTTC
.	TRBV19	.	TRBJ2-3	CASGTTGGTNTQYF	TGTGCCAGCGGGACAACTGGGGGAACCAATACGCAGTATTTT
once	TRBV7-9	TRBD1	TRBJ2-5	CASSTETGGTQYF	TGTGCCAGCAGCACCGAGACAGGGGGCACCCAGTACTTC
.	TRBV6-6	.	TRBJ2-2	CASSPVLATDYTGELFF	TGTGCCAGCAGTCCTGTCCTAGCGACGGATTACACCGGGGAGCTGTTTTTT
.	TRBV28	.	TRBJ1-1	CASIREEANTEAFF	TGTGCCAGCATCAGGGAGGAAGCGAACACTGAAGCTTTCTTT
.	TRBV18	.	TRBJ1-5	CASSPGLSNQPQHF	TGTGCCAGCTCACCTGGGCTGAGCAATCAGCCCCAGCATTTT
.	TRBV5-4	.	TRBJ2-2	CASSKPGQNTGELFF	TGTGCCAGCAGCAAGCCGGGACAGAACACCGGGGAGCTGTTTTTT
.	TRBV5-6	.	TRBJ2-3	CASSFASAHTDTQYF	TGTGCCAGCAGCTTCGCCAGCGCTCACACAGATACGCAGTATTTT
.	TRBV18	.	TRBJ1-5	CASSQQLNNQPQHF	TGTGCCAGCTCCCAACAGTTAAACAATCAGCCCCAGCATTTT
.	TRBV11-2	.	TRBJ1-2	CASSLDRQGTIDYTF	TGTGCCAGCAGCTTAGATAGGCAGGGGACCATTGACTACACCTTC
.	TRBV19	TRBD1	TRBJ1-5	CASSIPDRVQPQHF	TGTGCCAGTAGTATCCCCGACAGGGTGCAGCCCCAGCATTTT
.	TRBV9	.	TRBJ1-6	CASSSLDSSNNSPLHF	TGTGCCAGCAGTTCCTTAGACAGCTCCAATAATTCACCCCTCCACTTT